The 27 T cell receptor beta chains listed next were all sequenced from one sample in a study of control samples from healthy donors and cancer patients. Assay used: immunoSEQ multiplex PCR; TCRdb lists only in-frame clones, some missing. The repertoire holds over 200,000 clones, with approximately 80% as singletons. Sequencing was done on a sample of PBMCs. These receptors all come from an older woman with lung cancer.

Regarding this clone: Other DNA sequences in this specimen translate into the identical CDR3. This chain links TRBV9 with TRBJ2-2; 8 bases align to TRBD1. The CDR3 contains 15 residues. CDR1 is SGDLS and CDR2 is YYNGEE in the germline V gene. Germline trimming cut 5 bases from V and 4 bases from J; bases unmatched to any gene: 7. The CDR3 region has the DNA TGTGCCAGCAGTCTCGACAGGGGAGGCACCGGGGAGCTGTTTTTT. This codes for CASSLDRGGTGELFF.

To note about this clone: Within the sample, other DNA sequences also encode this same CDR3. V and J are TRBV2 and TRBJ1-1; maybe TRBD1 (5 bases). CDR1 is SNHLY, CDR2 FYNNEI, per germline. The germline V and J ends were trimmed by 3 bases and 1 base, with 6 bases remaining between them. The CDR3 spans 13 residues. CDR3 sequence: CASSDQGNTEAFF. The CDR3 coding sequence is TGTGCCAGCAGTGACCAGGGGAACACTGAAGCTTTCTTT.

The chain links TRBV6-5 to TRBJ2-1; 8 bases agree with TRBD2. Per germline, CDR1 MNHEY and CDR2 SVGAGI. The CDR3 runs 12 residues. J lost 6 bases, V lost 11 bases, and 6 bases had no gene match. CDR3 protein: CACAGGFNEQFF. For the CDR3, the DNA is TGTGCCTGCGCGGGGGGTTTCAATGAGCAGTTCTTC.

CDR3 bases: TGTGCCAGCAGTTATAGCGGATCCACAGATACGCAGTATTTT. This sequence encodes CASSYSGSTDTQYF. V and J are TRBV6-2 or TRBV6-3 and TRBJ2-3; D may be TRBD2 (6 bases). The CDR3 runs to 14 residues. Trimming stripped 3 bases from V and 2 bases from J, with 9 bases between. The V gene's germline CDR1 is MNHEY and CDR2 SVGEGT.

The genes are TRBV9 and TRBJ1-3; 11 bases fit TRBD1. From germline, CDR1 is SGDLS and CDR2 YYNGEE. This CDR3 has 16 amino acids. V trimming: 4 bases; J trimming: 6 bases; junction bases outside the gene matches: 9. The CDR3 protein is CASSPSGQGDANTIYF. CDR3 DNA sequence: TGTGCCAGCAGCCCCTCGGGACAGGGGGATGCAAACACCATATATTTT.

The chain employs TRBV6-2 or TRBV6-3 and TRBJ2-1; 10 bases match TRBD2. There are 14 residues in the CDR3. Trimming cost V 5 bases and J 8 bases; bases outside gene matches: 6. Germline CDR1 and CDR2: MNHEY and SVGEGT. Here the CDR3 DNA reads TGTGCCAGCAGTACCGGGACTAGCGTAGATGAGCAGTTCTTC. This codes for CASSTGTSVDEQFF.

The gene calls are TRBV4-1 and TRBJ2-1, with TRBD2 identical over 13 bases. The CDR3 consists of 18 residues. V gave up 0 bases and J gave up 6 bases; unmatched junction bases: 8. The germline gives CDR1 MGHRA, CDR2 YSYEKL. CDR3 loop: CASSQDPLTSGRRNEQFF. For the CDR3, the DNA is TGCGCCAGCAGCCAAGATCCGCTGACTAGCGGGAGGCGCAATGAGCAGTTCTTC.

The V gene is TRBV11-1, the J gene TRBJ2-7, with TRBD2 as a possible D gene (6 bases). The CDR3 totals 15 residues. In germline, CDR1 is SGHAT, CDR2 FQDESV (reference sequence). Trimming removed 6 bases at V and 2 bases at J, with 17 bases between. The CDR3 region is CASRRGGAEPYEQYF. As DNA, the CDR3 is TGTGCCAGCAGACGCGGAGGGGCGGAACCCTACGAGCAGTACTTC. Looking up the rest from reference TRBV11-1 and TRBJ2-7 gives the full variable domain: EAEVAQSPRYKITEKSQAVAFWCDPISGHATLYWYRQILGQGPELLVQFQDESVVDDSQLPKDRFSAERLKGVDSTLKIQPAELGDSAMYLCASRRGGAEPYEQYFGPGTRLTVT.

V and J are TRBV7-2 and TRBJ2-5; TRBD2 matches at 13 bases. With V trimmed by 0 bases and J by 5 bases, 0 bases remained unmatched. This CDR3 region has 15 residues. Germline values: CDR1 SGHTA, CDR2 FQGNSA. CDR3 sequence (DNA): TGTGCCAGCAGCTTAGCGGGACTAGCGGGGGAGACCCAGTACTTC. This translates into CASSLAGLAGETQYF.

The chain has TRBV28 and TRBJ1-5, with 8 bases fitting TRBD1. The CDR3 spans 15 residues. V lost 4 bases to trimming and J lost 3 bases; unmatched junction nucleotides: 5. Germline CDR1 is MDHEN and CDR2 is SYDVKM. The CDR3 coding sequence is TGTGCCAGCAGTTCAGGGGGCACGAACAATCAGCCCCAGCATTTT. This codes for CASSSGGTNNQPQHF.

The V call is TRBV28, the J call TRBJ2-3; 8 bases are shared with TRBD1. The CDR3 length is 15 residues. Germline V gives CDR1 MDHEN, CDR2 SYDVKM. V was clipped by 4 bases and J by 9 bases; unmatched bases: 12. The CDR3 region is CASSSPPLDRGTQYF. In DNA form, the CDR3 reads TGTGCCAGCAGTTCACCTCCACTCGACAGGGGCACGCAGTATTTT. Filled out from reference TRBV28 and TRBJ2-3, the complete variable domain reads DVKVTQSSRYLVKRTGEKVFLECVQDMDHENMFWYRQDPGLGLRLIYFSYDVKMKEKGDIPEGYSVSREKKERFSLILESASTNQTSMYLCASSSPPLDRGTQYFGPGTRLTVL.

The chain carries TRBV5-4 and TRBJ1-2, with TRBD1 identical over 7 bases. Looked up from germline, CDR1 is SGHNT and CDR2 is YYREEE (reference sequence). The CDR3 runs to 15 residues. The V gene end was trimmed by 4 bases and the J gene end by 2 bases; junction bases not matched to a gene: 8. As DNA, the CDR3 is TGTGCCAGCAGCCTAAGGACAGGAGGAAACTATGGCTACACCTTC. It yields the protein CASSLRTGGNYGYTF.

CDR3 loop: CASSQHRGILDEQFF. CDR3 coding DNA: TGCGCCAGCAGCCAACATCGCGGGATCCTGGATGAGCAGTTCTTC. V gene TRBV4-1 combines with J gene TRBJ2-1, with D possibly matching TRBD2 (6 bases). CDR3 length equals 15 residues. Trimming removed 2 bases at V and 8 bases at J, with 16 bases between. The germline gives CDR1 MGHRA, CDR2 YSYEKL.

In its sample, this clone was seen a few times. The chain recombines TRBV4-1 with TRBJ1-5; D not certain. The CDR3 length is 15 residues. V lost 0 bases, J lost 3 bases, and 9 bases lay in between. The germline V gene encodes CDR1 MGHRA and CDR2 YSYEKL. The CDR3 coding sequence is TGCGCCAGCAGCCAAGATGGGAGTGCCAATCAGCCCCAGCATTTT. Translated: CASSQDGSANQPQHF.

The V and J genes are TRBV7-8 and TRBJ1-5, with 7 positions matching TRBD1. CDR3 length: 15 residues. Per the germline V gene, CDR1 is SGHVS and CDR2 is FQNEAQ. V was clipped by 1 base and J by 1 base; unmatched bases: 1. Here the CDR3 DNA reads TGTGCCAGCAGCTTAGAGGGGGCGAGCAATCAGCCCCAGCATTTT. Translating it yields CASSLEGASNQPQHF.

This chain links TRBV2 with TRBJ1-4; TRBD1 might be the D (6 bases). CDR1 SNHLY and CDR2 FYNNEI come from the germline V gene. Trimming removed 3 bases at V and 0 bases at J, with 8 bases between. This CDR3 contains 15 residues. CDR3 nucleotides: TGTGCCAGCAGTGAGGACAGCACAACTAATGAAAAACTGTTTTTT. Amino acid sequence: CASSEDSTTNEKLFF. Full variable domain (remainder filled in from reference TRBV2 and TRBJ1-4): EPEVTQTPSHQVTQMGQEVILRCVPISNHLYFYWYRQILGQKVEFLVSFYNNEISEKSEIFDDQFSVERPDGSNFTLKIRSTKLEDSAMYFCASSEDSTTNEKLFFGSGTQLSVL.

This clone was found a few times. V usage is TRBV5-1 and J usage is TRBJ2-7; D is perhaps TRBD2 (6 bases). The CDR3 totals 17 residues. The germline CDR1 and CDR2 sequences are SGHRS and YFSETQ. The V end was cut by 3 bases, the J end by 3 bases, with 22 bases between. The CDR3, as DNA: TGCGCCAGCAGCTGGGGGGATGAGTTGGCACTCGGCTACGAGCAGTACTTC. This codes for CASSWGDELALGYEQYF.

This clone has just a few counts. The CDR3 DNA reads TGTGCCAGCAGTTTTAGGGGGGTTGGGGCTGAAGCTTTCTTT. Amino acid sequence: CASSFRGVGAEAFF. The chain is built from TRBV27 and TRBJ1-1, with TRBD1 as a possible D gene (6 bases). Trimming removed 3 bases at V and 6 bases at J, with 14 bases between. The CDR3 runs 14 residues. Germline CDR1 MNHEY, CDR2 SMNVEV (reference sequence).

The rearrangement uses TRBV6-4 and TRBJ2-3; TRBD2 matches at 8 bases. The CDR3 is 15 residues long. V was clipped by 2 bases and J by 3 bases; unmatched bases: 4. CDR1 MRHNA and CDR2 SNTAGT come from the germline V gene. CDR3 DNA sequence: TGTGCCAGCAGTGACACGGGAGGGCCGACAGATACGCAGTATTTT. Translated: CASSDTGGPTDTQYF.

This clone has only a few counts. The chain is built from TRBV3-1 (or the pseudogene TRBV3-2) and TRBJ1-4, with no clear D. The CDR3 sequence is 14 residues long. The ends were cut back, 1 base at V and 7 bases at J, with 10 bases in the middle. Germline V gene lookup returns CDR1 LGHDT and CDR2 YNNKEL (reference sequence). The CDR3 protein is CASSQVRHSEKLFF. CDR3 sequence (DNA): TGTGCCAGCAGCCAAGTCAGGCACTCTGAAAAACTGTTTTTT.

The chain carries TRBV15 and TRBJ1-4; D remains ambiguous. CDR3 size: 16 residues. Per germline, CDR1 LNHNV and CDR2 YYDKDF (reference sequence). V was pared by 0 bases and J by 0 bases, with 8 bases between. CDR3 coding DNA: TGTGCCACCAGCAGAGATGGAACGGCAACTAATGAAAAACTGTTTTTT. Its translation is CATSRDGTATNEKLFF.

V and J are TRBV7-9 and TRBJ2-7, with TRBD2 matching over 7 bases. The CDR3 loop spans 15 amino acids. The germline V gene encodes CDR1 SEHNR and CDR2 FQNEAQ (reference sequence). J lost 3 bases, V lost 2 bases, and 7 bases had no gene match. As DNA, the CDR3 is TGTGCCAGCAGCTTAAGCGGGGTGGGCTACTACGAGCAGTACTTC. It translates to CASSLSGVGYYEQYF.

The chain employs TRBV11-2 and TRBJ2-7; perhaps TRBD2 as D (6 bases). Trimming cost V 5 bases and J 1 base, with 15 bases left between them. The CDR3 spans 15 residues. Germline V gene data show CDR1 as SGHAT and CDR2 as FQNNGV. The CDR3 region is CASSLAVAASYEQYF. The CDR3, as DNA: TGTGCCAGCAGCCTCGCGGTAGCGGCTTCCTACGAGCAGTACTTC.

This sequence joins TRBV5-1 and TRBJ1-1; TRBD1 might be the D (5 bases). Trimming pared 4 bases from V and 0 bases from J, leaving 16 bases between. In germline, CDR1 is SGHRS, CDR2 YFSETQ. The CDR3 sequence is 16 residues long. CDR3 residues: CASSPDAPTVNTEAFF. The CDR3 DNA sequence: TGCGCCAGCAGCCCCGATGCTCCGACAGTGAACACTGAAGCTTTCTTT.

V and J are TRBV5-4 and TRBJ1-4; 9 bases line up with TRBD1. Per the germline V gene, CDR1 is SGHNT and CDR2 is YYREEE (reference sequence). The CDR3 is made up of 18 amino acids. V was clipped by 4 bases and J by 7 bases; unmatched bases: 17. The CDR3 region is CASSLRTGAKVGSEKLFF. CDR3 nucleotides: TGTGCCAGCAGCCTACGGACAGGGGCGAAGGTGGGGAGTGAAAAACTGTTTTTT.

V and J are TRBV7-2 and TRBJ1-5; D gene unclear. The germline V and J ends were trimmed by 2 bases and 1 base, with 12 bases remaining between them. The CDR3 covers 16 residues. CDR1 is SGHTA, CDR2 FQGNSA, per germline. The CDR3 sequence is CASSLMGGRSNQPQHF. CDR3 DNA: TGTGCCAGCAGCTTAATGGGAGGGAGGAGCAATCAGCCCCAGCATTTT.

The chain has TRBV6-1 and TRBJ1-5, with D perhaps TRBD1 (5 bases). V lost 3 bases, J lost 6 bases, and 12 bases lay in between. This CDR3 is built from 14 residues. Germline loops: CDR1 MNHNS, CDR2 SASEGT. The CDR3 here is CASSERGSGQPQHF. The CDR3 nucleotides read TGTGCCAGCAGTGAGCGGGGGTCTGGTCAGCCCCAGCATTTT.